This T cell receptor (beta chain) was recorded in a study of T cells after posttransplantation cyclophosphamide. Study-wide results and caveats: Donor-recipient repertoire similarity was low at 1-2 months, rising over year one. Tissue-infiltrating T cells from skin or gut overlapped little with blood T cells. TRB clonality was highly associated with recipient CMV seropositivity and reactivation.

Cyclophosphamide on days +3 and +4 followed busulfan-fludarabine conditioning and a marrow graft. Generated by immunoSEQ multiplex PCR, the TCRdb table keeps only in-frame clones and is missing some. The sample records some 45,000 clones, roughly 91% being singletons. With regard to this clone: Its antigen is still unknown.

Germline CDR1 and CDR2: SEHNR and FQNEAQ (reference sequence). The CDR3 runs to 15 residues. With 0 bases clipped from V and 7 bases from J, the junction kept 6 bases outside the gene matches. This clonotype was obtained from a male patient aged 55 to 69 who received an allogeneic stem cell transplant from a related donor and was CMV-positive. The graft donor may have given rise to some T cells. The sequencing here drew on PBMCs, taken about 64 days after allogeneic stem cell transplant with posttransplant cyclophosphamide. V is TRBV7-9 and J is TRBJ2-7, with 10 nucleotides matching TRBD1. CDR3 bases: TGTGCCAGCAGCTTAGCGACAGGGGGCGCGGGGGAGCAGTACTTC. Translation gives CASSLATGGAGEQYF.